What follows are 14 T cell receptor beta chains derived from one specimen sequenced in a study of cytomegalovirus exposure and HLA in healthy donors. Vbeta (60) and Jbeta (13) primers were used in the PCR. The data were produced by immunoSEQ multiplex PCR, yet TCRdb's version contains in-frame clones alone and is incomplete. This sample yields 160,000 or so clones, of which over 80% are seen a single time; roughly 1.5% belongs to the top ten. Sequencing was carried out using PBMCs. These receptors were taken from a woman aged 18-35 years in good health and CMV-seronegative.

This sequence joins TRBV2 and TRBJ2-3, with TRBD2 identical over 11 bases. J was trimmed by 6 bases and V by 5 bases; bases with no gene match: 10. The CDR3 is 16 residues long. Per the germline V gene, CDR1 is SNHLY and CDR2 is FYNNEI. This CDR3 is CASSSGTSGRGDTQYF. The CDR3 DNA reads as TGTGCCAGCAGTTCCGGGACTAGCGGACGAGGGGATACGCAGTATTTT. Full variable domain (missing parts from reference TRBV2 and TRBJ2-3): EPEVTQTPSHQVTQMGQEVILRCVPISNHLYFYWYRQILGQKVEFLVSFYNNEISEKSEIFDDQFSVERPDGSNFTLKIRSTKLEDSAMYFCASSSGTSGRGDTQYFGPGTRLTVL.

The chain links TRBV18 to TRBJ1-5; D may be TRBD1 (5 bases). Germline V gene sequence: CDR1 KGHSH, CDR2 LQKENI. The CDR3 is 16 amino acids. The ends were cut back, 3 bases at V and 7 bases at J, with 19 bases in the middle. CDR3 sequence reads: CASSPRTLVANQPQHF. DNA of the CDR3: TGTGCCAGCTCACCGAGGACATTAGTGGCCAACCAGCCCCAGCATTTT.

This chain uses TRBV27 with TRBJ1-1; TRBD1 matches at 7 bases. The germline V gene has CDR1 MNHEY and CDR2 SMNVEV (reference sequence). This CDR3 is built from 17 residues. Unmatched junction bases numbered 13, after V lost 6 bases and J lost 0 bases. This CDR3 reads CASSRLLKTGVNTEAFF. CDR3 DNA sequence: TGTGCCAGCAGCCGACTTTTAAAAACAGGGGTGAACACTGAAGCTTTCTTT.

The rearrangement joins TRBV6-5 to TRBJ1-1, with no clear D. The germline V gene encodes CDR1 MNHEY and CDR2 SVGAGI. There are 11 residues in the CDR3. Trimming cost V 7 bases and J 6 bases, with 9 bases left between them. The chain's CDR3 is CASKEVSEAFF. The CDR3 region has the DNA TGTGCCAGCAAAGAGGTGTCTGAAGCTTTCTTT.

The gene calls are TRBV5-3 and TRBJ1-5; 7 positions agree with TRBD1. TRBV5-3 qualifies as an ORF whose function is uncertain. V lost 5 bases and J lost 5; bases outside the gene matches: 7. The CDR3 totals 14 residues. The CDR3 protein is CARSSGTEDQPQHF. The CDR3 region has the DNA TGTGCCAGAAGTTCAGGGACAGAGGATCAGCCCCAGCATTTT.

This chain uses TRBV5-1 with TRBJ2-1; 8 bases are a match to TRBD2. The germline V gene has CDR1 SGHRS and CDR2 YFSETQ. The V gene end was trimmed by 6 bases and the J gene end by 7 bases; junction bases not matched to a gene: 3. This CDR3 has 12 amino acids. CDR3 coding DNA: TGCGCCAGCACGGGACTAGAGAATGAGCAGTTCTTC. Amino acids: CASTGLENEQFF.

J is TRBJ2-7 and V is TRBV18; D is ambiguous. Germline CDR1 KGHSH, CDR2 LQKENI. Trimming took off 3 bases at V and 0 bases at J, with 12 bases between the two ends. The CDR3 consists of 15 residues. The chain's CDR3 is CASSPIGTSSYEQYF. In nucleotides, the CDR3 is TGTGCCAGCTCACCTATCGGTACGAGCTCCTACGAGCAGTACTTC.

The genes are TRBV27 and TRBJ2-4, with D maybe TRBD1 (6 bases). The germline V gene encodes CDR1 MNHEY and CDR2 SMNVEV (reference sequence). V gave up 4 bases and J gave up 4 bases, with 11 bases separating them. This CDR3 is 14 amino acids long. In DNA, the CDR3 is TGTGCCAGCAGTTCGGGACACCTGAAAAACATTCAGTACTTC. This encodes CASSSGHLKNIQYF.

J is TRBJ1-2 and V is TRBV13, with TRBD1 as a possible D gene (6 bases). The CDR3 consists of 14 residues. In germline, CDR1 is PRHDT, CDR2 FYEKMQ (reference sequence). Trimming took 2 bases from V and 6 from J, leaving 13 bases between them. For the CDR3, the DNA is TGTGCCAGCAGCTTACTCTGGGCAGGGGATGGCTACACCTTC. This translates into CASSLLWAGDGYTF.

In DNA, the CDR3 is TGCGCCAGCAGCTTGTCGTTCCTCGTGACAGGGAACACTGAAGCTTTCTTT. It codes for CASSLSFLVTGNTEAFF. This rearrangement joins TRBV5-1 to TRBJ1-1; weak D call: TRBD1 (6 bases). The CDR3 covers 17 residues. The V end lost 1 base, the J end lost 1 base, and 17 bases lay between the germline ends. From germline, CDR1 is SGHRS and CDR2 YFSETQ.

A word on this clone: Other nucleotide sequences in the sample specify the same CDR3. This chain uses TRBV5-4 with TRBJ2-7, with TRBD1 matching over 8 bases. With V trimmed by 0 bases and J by 6 bases, 8 bases remained unmatched. The CDR3 length is 15 residues. From germline, CDR1 is SGHNT and CDR2 YYREEE (reference sequence). The CDR3 loop is CASSLDSGTGVEQYF. CDR3 DNA sequence: TGTGCCAGCAGCTTGGATTCCGGGACAGGCGTCGAGCAGTACTTC.

In this sample, this clone turned up a few times. This chain links TRBV30 with TRBJ1-5; D remains unclear. Germline CDR1 is GTSNPN and CDR2 is SVGIG (reference sequence). This CDR3 region has 13 residues. Trimming cost V 1 base and J 0 bases, with 4 bases left between them. The CDR3 nucleotides are TGTGCCTGGAGTGCAGATAGCAATCAGCCCCAGCATTTT. Its translation is CAWSADSNQPQHF.

The chain employs TRBV5-4 and TRBJ2-3; maybe TRBD2 (5 bases). CDR1 is SGHNT, CDR2 YYREEE, per germline (reference sequence). CDR3 length: 13 amino acids. The V and J ends lost 4 bases and 0 bases respectively, with 6 bases between them. The CDR3 here is CASSRGSTDTQYF. CDR3 in DNA: TGTGCCAGCAGCCGGGGTAGCACAGATACGCAGTATTTT.

The chain is built from TRBV29-1 and TRBJ1-2, with D maybe TRBD1 (5 bases). The CDR3 length is 11 residues. The ends were cut back, 7 bases at V and 8 bases at J, with 14 bases in the middle. Germline V CDR1 and CDR2: SQVTM, ANQGSEA. The CDR3 DNA sequence: TGCAGCGCCCTTGGGGGAGGAGGCTACACCTTC. It translates to CSALGGGGYTF.